Described below is a single T cell receptor (beta chain) sequence and its context. Its cognate antigen is unknown. These data are taken from a study of cytomegalovirus exposure and HLA in healthy donors. Amplification used 60 Vbeta primers and 13 Jbeta primers. Sequencing used immunoSEQ multiplex PCR; TCRdb keeps in-frame clones, though not all of them. The sample holds some 97,000 clones, around three quarters seen once. The study's findings and limits: Researchers counted about 150 TCR beta chains as cytomegalovirus-associated. Segments of the TCR beta V type were, in most cases, productive about 90% or about 30% of the time in an earlier analysis. Later work associated 16,951 TCR beta sequences with HLA alleles at 0.05 false discovery rate. Trimming of TCR beta V- and J-genes showed a link, identified in a later analysis, to a missense DCLRE1C variant.

The ends were cut back, 2 bases at V and 4 bases at J, with 13 bases in the middle. This CDR3 has 15 amino acids. The germline gives CDR1 MNHNY, CDR2 SVGAGI (reference sequence). The specimen sequenced was PBMCs. The sequence derives from a female donor in good health and CMV-seropositive. The chain employs TRBV6-6 and TRBJ2-3, with TRBD1 as a possible D gene (5 bases). In DNA, the CDR3 is TGTGCCAGCAGTTACGGTAAAGGGGCCGCAGATACGCAGTATTTT. Translation: CASSYGKGAADTQYF.